This TCR beta chain was retrieved from a study of T cells in Graves' hyperthyroidism and ophthalmopathy. Template material for amplifying TCR beta CDR3 regions consisted of RNA transcripts. The primer set for the first-round RT-PCR of the TCR CDR3 was HTBI. TCRdb reanalysed the multiplex PCR reads using MiXCR and keeps one entry per CDR3 protein. The top ten clones hold around 40% of a sample with some 270,000 distinct CDR3 sequences, approximately 24% of them seen once. V lost 3 bases to trimming and J lost 7 bases, with 13 bases between them. This CDR3 has 13 amino acids. CDR1 and CDR2 from the germline V gene are MGHDK and SYGVNS. In its sample, this clonotype was seen many times.

V is TRBV25-1 and J is TRBJ2-7; weak D call: TRBD1 (6 bases). Sequenced: blood. The clonotype comes from a woman in her thirties or forties with Graves' ophthalmopathy. Here the CDR3 DNA reads TGTGCCAGCAGTGATCGGGACATAGCAGAGCAGTACTTC. Translation gives CASSDRDIAEQYF.